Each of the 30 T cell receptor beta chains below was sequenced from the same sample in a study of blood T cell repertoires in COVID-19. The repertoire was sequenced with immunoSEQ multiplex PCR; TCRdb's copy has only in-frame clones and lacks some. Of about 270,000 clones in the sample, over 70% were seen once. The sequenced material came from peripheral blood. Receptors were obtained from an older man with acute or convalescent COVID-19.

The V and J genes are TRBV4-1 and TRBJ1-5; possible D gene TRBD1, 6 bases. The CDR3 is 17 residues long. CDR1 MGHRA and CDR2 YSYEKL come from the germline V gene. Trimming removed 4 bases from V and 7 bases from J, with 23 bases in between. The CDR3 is CASSRSLGGAAGQPQHF. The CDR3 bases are TGCGCCAGCAGCCGATCCCTTGGGGGGGCCGCCGGGCAGCCCCAGCATTTT.

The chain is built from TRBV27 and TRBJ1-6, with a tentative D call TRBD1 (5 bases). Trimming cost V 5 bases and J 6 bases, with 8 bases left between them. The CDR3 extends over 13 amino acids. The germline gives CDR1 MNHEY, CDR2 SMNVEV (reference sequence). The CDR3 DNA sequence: TGTGCCAGCAGTACAGGTTTTAATTCACCCCTCCACTTT. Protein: CASSTGFNSPLHF.

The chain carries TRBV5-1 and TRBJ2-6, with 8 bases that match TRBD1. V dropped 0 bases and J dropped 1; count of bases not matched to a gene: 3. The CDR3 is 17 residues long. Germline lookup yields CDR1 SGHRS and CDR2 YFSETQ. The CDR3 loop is CASSLAGTGSGANVLTF. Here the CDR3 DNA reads TGCGCCAGCAGCTTGGCCGGGACAGGATCTGGGGCCAACGTCCTGACTTTC.

CDR3 nucleotides: TGTGCCAGCACCGATAACGGGGGGGCAGAGACCCAGTACTTC. It codes for CASTDNGGAETQYF. The chain employs TRBV28 and TRBJ2-5; 8 bases line up with TRBD2. Germline loops: CDR1 MDHEN, CDR2 SYDVKM. Trimming took 7 bases from V and 4 from J; bases not matched to a gene: 8. The CDR3 loop spans 14 amino acids.

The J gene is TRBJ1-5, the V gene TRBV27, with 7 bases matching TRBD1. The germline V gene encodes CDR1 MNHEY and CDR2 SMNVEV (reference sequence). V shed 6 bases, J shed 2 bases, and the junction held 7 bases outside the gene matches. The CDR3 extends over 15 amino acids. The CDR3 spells CASSLTTGGNQPQHF. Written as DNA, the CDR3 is TGTGCCAGCAGCCTAACAACAGGGGGCAATCAGCCCCAGCATTTT.

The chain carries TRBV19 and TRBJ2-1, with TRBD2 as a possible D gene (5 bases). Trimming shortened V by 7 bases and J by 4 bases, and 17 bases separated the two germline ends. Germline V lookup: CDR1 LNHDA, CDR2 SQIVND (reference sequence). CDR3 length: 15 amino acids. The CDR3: CASTQTGGSYNEQFF. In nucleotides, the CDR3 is TGTGCCAGTACTCAGACCGGCGGGTCTTACAATGAGCAGTTCTTC.

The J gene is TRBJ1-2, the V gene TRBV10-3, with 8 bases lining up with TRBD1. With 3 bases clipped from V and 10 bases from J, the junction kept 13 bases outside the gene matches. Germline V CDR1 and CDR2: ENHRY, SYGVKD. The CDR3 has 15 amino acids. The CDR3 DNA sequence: TGTGCCATCAGTGAATTAGGTGTGACAGGGGTTCCCTACACCTTC. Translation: CAISELGVTGVPYTF.

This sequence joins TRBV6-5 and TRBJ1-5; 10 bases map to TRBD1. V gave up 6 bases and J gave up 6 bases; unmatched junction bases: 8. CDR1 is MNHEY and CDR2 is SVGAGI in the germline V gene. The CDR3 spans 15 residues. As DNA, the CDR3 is TGTGCCAGCAGAGACTGGGACAGGGGCTTTCAGCCCCAGCATTTT. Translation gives CASRDWDRGFQPQHF.

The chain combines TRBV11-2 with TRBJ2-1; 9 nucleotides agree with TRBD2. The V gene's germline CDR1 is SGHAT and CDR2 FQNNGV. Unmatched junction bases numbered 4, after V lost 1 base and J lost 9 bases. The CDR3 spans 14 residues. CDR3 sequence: CASSLGGGGVEQFF. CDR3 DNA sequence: TGTGCCAGCAGCTTAGGTGGCGGGGGGGTTGAGCAGTTCTTC. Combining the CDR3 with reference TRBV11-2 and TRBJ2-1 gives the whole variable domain EAGVAQSPRYKIIEKRQSVAFWCNPISGHATLYWYQQILGQGPKLLIQFQNNGVVDDSQLPKDRFSAERLKGVDSTLKIQPAKLEDSAVYLCASSLGGGGVEQFFGPGTRLTVL.

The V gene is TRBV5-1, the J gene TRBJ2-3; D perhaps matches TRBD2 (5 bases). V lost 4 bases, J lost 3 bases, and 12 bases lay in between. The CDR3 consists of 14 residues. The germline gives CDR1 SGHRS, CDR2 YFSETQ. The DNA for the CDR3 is TGCGCCAGCAGCGCTCTAGCTGGTACAGATACGCAGTATTTT. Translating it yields CASSALAGTDTQYF.

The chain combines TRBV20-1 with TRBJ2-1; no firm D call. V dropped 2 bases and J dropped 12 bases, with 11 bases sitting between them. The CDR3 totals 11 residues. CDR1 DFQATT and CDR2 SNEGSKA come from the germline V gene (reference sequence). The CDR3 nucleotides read TGCAGTGCTAGAAGAGGCCAACCGCAGTTCTTC. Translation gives CSARRGQPQFF.

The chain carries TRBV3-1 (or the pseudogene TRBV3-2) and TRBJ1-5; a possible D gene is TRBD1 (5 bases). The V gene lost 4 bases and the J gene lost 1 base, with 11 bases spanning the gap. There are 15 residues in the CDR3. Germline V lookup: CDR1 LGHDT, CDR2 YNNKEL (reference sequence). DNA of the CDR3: TGTGCCAGCAGCCCCCAGGGTCCGAGCAATCAGCCCCAGCATTTT. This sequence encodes CASSPQGPSNQPQHF.

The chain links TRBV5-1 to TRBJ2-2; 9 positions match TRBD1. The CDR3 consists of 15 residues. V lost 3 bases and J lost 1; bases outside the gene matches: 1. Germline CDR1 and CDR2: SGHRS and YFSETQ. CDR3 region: CASSWGQGNTGELFF. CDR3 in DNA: TGCGCCAGCAGCTGGGGACAGGGGAACACCGGGGAGCTGTTTTTT.

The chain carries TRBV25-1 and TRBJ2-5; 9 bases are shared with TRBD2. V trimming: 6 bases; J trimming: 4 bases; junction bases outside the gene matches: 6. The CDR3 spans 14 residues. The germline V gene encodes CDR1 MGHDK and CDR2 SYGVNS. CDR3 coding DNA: TGTGCCAGCAGCACTCATAGCGGGGGAGAGACCCAGTACTTC. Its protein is CASSTHSGGETQYF. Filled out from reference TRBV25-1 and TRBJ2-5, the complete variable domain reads EADIYQTPRYLVIGTGKKITLECSQTMGHDKMYWYQQDPGMELHLIHYSYGVNSTEKGDLSSESTVSRIRTEHFPLTLESARPSHTSQYLCASSTHSGGETQYFGPGTRLLVL.

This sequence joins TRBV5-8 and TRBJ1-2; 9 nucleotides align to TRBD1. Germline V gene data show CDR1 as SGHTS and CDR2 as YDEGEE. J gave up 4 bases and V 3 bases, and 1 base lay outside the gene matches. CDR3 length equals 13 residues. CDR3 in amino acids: CASSSTGGYGYTF. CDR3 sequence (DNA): TGTGCCAGCAGCTCGACAGGGGGCTATGGCTACACCTTC.

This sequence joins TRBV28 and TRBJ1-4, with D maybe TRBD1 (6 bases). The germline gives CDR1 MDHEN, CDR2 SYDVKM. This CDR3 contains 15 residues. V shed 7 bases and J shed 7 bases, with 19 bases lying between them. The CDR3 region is CASNLQGQGIEKLFF. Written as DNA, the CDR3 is TGTGCCAGCAACCTTCAGGGGCAGGGGATTGAAAAACTGTTTTTT.

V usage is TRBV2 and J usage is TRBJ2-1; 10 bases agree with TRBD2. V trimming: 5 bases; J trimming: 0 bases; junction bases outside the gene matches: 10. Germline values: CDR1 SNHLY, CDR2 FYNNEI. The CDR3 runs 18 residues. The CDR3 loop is CASSPRTSGRSSYNEQFF. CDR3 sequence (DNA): TGTGCCAGCAGTCCTAGGACTAGCGGAAGGAGCTCCTACAATGAGCAGTTCTTC.

DNA for the CDR3: TGCGCCAGCAGTCAGCGGACGTACACAGATACGCAGTATTTT. Amino acids: CASSQRTYTDTQYF. The V call is TRBV5-1, the J call TRBJ2-3; D might be TRBD2 (5 bases). CDR1 is SGHRS, CDR2 YFSETQ, per germline. V lost 5 bases, J lost 2 bases, and 12 bases lay in between. CDR3 length equals 14 residues.

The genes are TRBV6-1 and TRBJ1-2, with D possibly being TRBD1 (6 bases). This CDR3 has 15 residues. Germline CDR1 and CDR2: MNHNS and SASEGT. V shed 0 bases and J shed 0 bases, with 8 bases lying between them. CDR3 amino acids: CASSEAWTANYGYTF. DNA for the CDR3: TGTGCCAGCAGTGAAGCTTGGACAGCTAACTATGGCTACACCTTC.

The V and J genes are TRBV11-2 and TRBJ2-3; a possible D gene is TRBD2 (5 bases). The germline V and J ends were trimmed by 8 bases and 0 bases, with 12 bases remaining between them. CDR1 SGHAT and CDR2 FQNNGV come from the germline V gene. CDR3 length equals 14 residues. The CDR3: CASGPGVSTDTQYF. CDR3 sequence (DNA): TGTGCCAGCGGGCCCGGGGTTAGCACAGATACGCAGTATTTT.

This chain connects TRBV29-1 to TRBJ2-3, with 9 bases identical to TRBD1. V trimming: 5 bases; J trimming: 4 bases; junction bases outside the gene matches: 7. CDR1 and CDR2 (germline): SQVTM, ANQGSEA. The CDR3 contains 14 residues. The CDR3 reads CSVSGTGSADTQYF. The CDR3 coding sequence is TGCAGCGTTTCGGGGACAGGGTCGGCAGATACGCAGTATTTT.

In nucleotides, the CDR3 is TGTGCCAGCAGCCGTGGGTGGGGACAGGGGTTGTACGAGCAGTACTTC. This codes for CASSRGWGQGLYEQYF. This chain connects TRBV11-2 to TRBJ2-7; 10 bases are shared with TRBD1. V shed 5 bases and J 4 bases; nucleotides not matched to a gene: 11. This CDR3 comprises 16 residues. The germline V gene has CDR1 SGHAT and CDR2 FQNNGV.

As DNA, the CDR3 is TGTGCCAGCAGCGGACAGTTCTATGGCTACACCTTC. Its translation is CASSGQFYGYTF. The rearrangement links TRBV14 to TRBJ1-2; a weak D match, TRBD1 (6 bases). CDR1 and CDR2 (germline): SGHDN, FVKESK. Trimming took off 5 bases at V and 4 bases at J, with 8 bases between the two ends. The CDR3 extends over 12 amino acids. Variable domain in full (rest from reference TRBV14 and TRBJ1-2): EAGVTQFPSHSVIEKGQTVTLRCDPISGHDNLYWYRRVMGKEIKFLLHFVKESKQDESGMPNNRFLAERTGGTYSTLKVQPAELEDSGVYFCASSGQFYGYTFGSGTRLTVV.

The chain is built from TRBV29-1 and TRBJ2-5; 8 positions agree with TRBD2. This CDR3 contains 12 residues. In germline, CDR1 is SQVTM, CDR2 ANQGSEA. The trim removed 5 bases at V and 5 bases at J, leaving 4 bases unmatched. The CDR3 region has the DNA TGCAGCGTTTATAGCGGGGCTGAGACCCAGTACTTC. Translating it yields CSVYSGAETQYF.

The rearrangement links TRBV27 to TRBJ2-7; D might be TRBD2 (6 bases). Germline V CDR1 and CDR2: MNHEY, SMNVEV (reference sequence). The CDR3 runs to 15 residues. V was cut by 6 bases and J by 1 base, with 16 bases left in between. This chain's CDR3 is CASRPAGGGSYEQYF. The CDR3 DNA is TGTGCCAGCAGACCCGCCGGGGGTGGGTCCTACGAGCAGTACTTC.

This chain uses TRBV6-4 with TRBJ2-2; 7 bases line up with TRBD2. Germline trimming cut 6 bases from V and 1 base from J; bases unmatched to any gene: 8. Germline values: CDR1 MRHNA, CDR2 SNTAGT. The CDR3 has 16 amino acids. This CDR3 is CASSPGGTRNTGELFF. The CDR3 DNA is TGTGCCAGCAGCCCCGGGGGGACTCGGAACACCGGGGAGCTGTTTTTT.

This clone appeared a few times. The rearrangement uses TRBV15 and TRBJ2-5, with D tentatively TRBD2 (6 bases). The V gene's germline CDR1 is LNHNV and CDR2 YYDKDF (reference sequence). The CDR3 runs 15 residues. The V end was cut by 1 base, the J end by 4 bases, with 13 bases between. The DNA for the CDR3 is TGTGCCACCAGCAGAGCGCCTAGCGCTGTAGAGACCCAGTACTTC. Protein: CATSRAPSAVETQYF.

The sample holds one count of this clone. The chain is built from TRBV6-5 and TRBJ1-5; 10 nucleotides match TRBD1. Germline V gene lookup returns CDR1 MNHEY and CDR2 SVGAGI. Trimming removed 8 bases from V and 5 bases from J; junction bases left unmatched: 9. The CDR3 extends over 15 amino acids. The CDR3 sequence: CASRRTGTGDQPQHF. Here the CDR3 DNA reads TGTGCCAGCCGAAGAACCGGGACAGGGGATCAGCCCCAGCATTTT.

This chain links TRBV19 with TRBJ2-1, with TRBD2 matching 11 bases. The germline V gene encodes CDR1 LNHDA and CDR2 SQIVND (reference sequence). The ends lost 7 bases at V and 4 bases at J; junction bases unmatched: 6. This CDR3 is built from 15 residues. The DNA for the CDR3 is TGTGCCAGTAAACTAGCGGGAGTGGCATACAATGAGCAGTTCTTC. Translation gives CASKLAGVAYNEQFF.

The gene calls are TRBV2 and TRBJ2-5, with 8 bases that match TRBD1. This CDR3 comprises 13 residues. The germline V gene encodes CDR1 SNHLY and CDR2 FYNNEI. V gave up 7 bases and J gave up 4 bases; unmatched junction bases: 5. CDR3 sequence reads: CASNLDRGETQYF. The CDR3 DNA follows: TGTGCCAGCAACCTTGACAGGGGAGAGACCCAGTACTTC.